The entry below describes one T cell receptor beta chain. Only one count was recorded for this clone. Its specific antigen is unknown. No much larger clone exists at a distance of one base, and base qualities are not known. The source of the sample is a study of cytomegalovirus exposure and HLA in healthy donors (dated 2017 in TCRdb). At the level of the whole study: According to a later analysis, one platform produced both the 110 or so validation repertoires and the 620 or so repertoires of the first cohort. To predict cytomegalovirus infection status, the study combined high-throughput TCR immunosequencing, statistical association of individual TCRs with disease status, and machine learning. The study aimed to test whether signatures of past pathogen exposure could be identified by cataloging public T cell receptors. In addition to the first cohort of approximately 670 subjects, a separate validation cohort of 130 or so different subjects was used. Study-wide conclusions, independent of this receptor: The validation cohort had no HLA typing available for a later analysis, so co-occurrence within that cohort was assessed over all 120 or so repertoires. Across donors, most TCR sequences were observed very rarely, whereas some public TCRs were present in many individuals. A total of 150 to 200 TCR beta chains were listed by the study as associated with cytomegalovirus. Cytomegalovirus status was reported to be diagnosed by the classifier with high specificity and sensitivity in both the original and validation cohorts. Of the cluster scores, roughly 95% were above 0 in a later analysis, which found that TCRs clustered in the first cohort also tended to co-occur in the 90 to 150 validation repertoires. Three of the identified cytomegalovirus-associated TCR beta chains were confirmed in vitro to be specific for cytomegalovirus antigens. According to the authors, the approach could potentially be generalized to other disease states and immunological phenotypes.

Sequences SGHTA (CDR1) and FQGNSA (CDR2) are obtained from the germline V gene. The CDR3 spans 14 residues, from the cysteine through the phenylalanine. Of all the DNA, just the CDR3 is kept, 42 bases in frame from base 1. V and J are trimmed by 5 bases and 10 bases, and the gene matches miss 8 bases of the junction. The donors belonged to the validation cohort of around 120 subjects, which was separate from the roughly 680-subject first cohort. Libraries came from the immunoSEQ multiplex PCR assay. Turning to the authors' computational methods: A statistical classification framework was built to diagnose cytomegalovirus status from the catalog of TCR beta chain sequences. The table was pulled from immuneACCESS by TCRdb, which kept in-frame rearrangements only. Such tables lose some clones; where checked, under half of the loss comes from unresolved V genes, and the rest has no known cause. V and J calls plus clone size are reproduced from that table; the DNA served to infer D and trimming. This sample has 100,000 to 120,000 clones in its table, and approximately 96% of those were observed once. The ten biggest clones cover roughly 0.67% of the sample.

Recombination joined TRBV7-2 with TRBJ1-6; 7 middle bases align to TRBD1. Sequenced sample: PBMCs. This TCR derives from a woman between 18 and 29 years old in good health and CMV-seronegative. The DNA reads as follows: TGTGCCAGCAGCAGTACGGACAGGCCATCACCCCTCCACTTT. This encodes CASSSTDRPSPLHF.